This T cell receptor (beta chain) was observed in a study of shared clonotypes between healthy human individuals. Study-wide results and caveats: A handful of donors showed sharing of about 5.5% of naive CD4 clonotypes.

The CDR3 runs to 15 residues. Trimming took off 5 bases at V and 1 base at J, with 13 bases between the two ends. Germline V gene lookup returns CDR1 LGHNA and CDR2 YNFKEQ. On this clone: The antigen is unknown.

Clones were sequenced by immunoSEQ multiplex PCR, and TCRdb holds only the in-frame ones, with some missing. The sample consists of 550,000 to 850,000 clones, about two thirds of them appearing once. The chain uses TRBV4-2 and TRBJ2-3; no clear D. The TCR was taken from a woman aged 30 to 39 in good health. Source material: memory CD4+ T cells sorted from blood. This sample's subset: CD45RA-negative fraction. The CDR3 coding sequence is TGTGCCAGCAGCTTGATTTCTATTGGCACAGATACGCAGTATTTT. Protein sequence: CASSLISIGTDTQYF.